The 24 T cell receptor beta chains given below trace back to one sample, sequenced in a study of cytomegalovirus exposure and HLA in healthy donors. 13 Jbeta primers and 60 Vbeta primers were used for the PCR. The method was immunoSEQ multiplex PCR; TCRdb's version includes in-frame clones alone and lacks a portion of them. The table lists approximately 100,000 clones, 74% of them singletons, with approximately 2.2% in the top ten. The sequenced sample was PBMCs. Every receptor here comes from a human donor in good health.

The CDR3 bases are TGTGCCAGCAGCTCCGGGACAGGGGGGTTTTTTGAAGCTTTCTTT. It encodes CASSSGTGGFFEAFF. The rearrangement links TRBV13 to TRBJ1-1, with 11 bases lining up with TRBD1. The J segment lost 7 bases and the V segment lost 4 bases, leaving 8 bases of the junction unmatched. Germline-derived CDR1 and CDR2 are PRHDT and FYEKMQ (reference sequence). This CDR3 contains 15 residues. Together with reference TRBV13 and TRBJ1-1, the CDR3 gives the full variable domain: AAGVIQSPRHLIKEKRETATLKCYPIPRHDTVYWYQQGPGQDPQFLISFYEKMQSDKGSIPDRFSAQQFSDYHSELNMSSLELGDSALYFCASSSGTGGFFEAFFGQGTRLTVV.

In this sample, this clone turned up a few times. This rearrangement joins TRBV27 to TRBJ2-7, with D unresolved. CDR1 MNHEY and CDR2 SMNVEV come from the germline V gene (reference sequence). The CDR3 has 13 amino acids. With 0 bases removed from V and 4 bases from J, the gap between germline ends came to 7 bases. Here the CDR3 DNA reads TGTGCCAGCAGTTTATCTTCCAGATACGAGCAGTACTTC. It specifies CASSLSSRYEQYF.

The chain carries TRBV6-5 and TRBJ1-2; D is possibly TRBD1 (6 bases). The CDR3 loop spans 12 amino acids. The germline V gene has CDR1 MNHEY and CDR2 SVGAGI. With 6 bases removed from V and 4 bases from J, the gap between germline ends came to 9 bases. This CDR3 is CASSQQGYGYTF. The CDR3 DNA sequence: TGTGCCAGCAGCCAACAGGGCTATGGCTACACCTTC.

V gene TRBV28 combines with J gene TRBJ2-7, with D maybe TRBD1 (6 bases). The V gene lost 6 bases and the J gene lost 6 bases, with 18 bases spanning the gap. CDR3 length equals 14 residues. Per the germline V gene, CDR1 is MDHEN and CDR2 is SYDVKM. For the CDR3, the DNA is TGTGCCAGCAGCCTAACAGGGACGGTCTCCGAGCAGTACTTC. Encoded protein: CASSLTGTVSEQYF.

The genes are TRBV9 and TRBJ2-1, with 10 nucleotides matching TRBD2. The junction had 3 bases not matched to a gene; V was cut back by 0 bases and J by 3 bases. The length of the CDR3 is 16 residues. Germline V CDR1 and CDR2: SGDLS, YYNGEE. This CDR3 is CASSVEGLAYYNEQFF. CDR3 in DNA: TGTGCCAGCAGCGTAGAGGGACTAGCGTACTACAATGAGCAGTTCTTC. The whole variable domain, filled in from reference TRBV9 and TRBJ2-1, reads DSGVTQTPKHLITATGQRVTLRCSPRSGDLSVYWYQQSLDQGLQFLIQYYNGEERAKGNILERFSAQQFPDLHSELNLSSLELGDSALYFCASSVEGLAYYNEQFFGPGTRLTVL.

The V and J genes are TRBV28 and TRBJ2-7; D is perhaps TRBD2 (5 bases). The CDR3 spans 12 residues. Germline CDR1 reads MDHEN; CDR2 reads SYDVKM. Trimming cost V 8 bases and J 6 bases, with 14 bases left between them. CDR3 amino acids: CASVTSAGEQYF. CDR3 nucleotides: TGTGCCAGCGTCACTTCGGCGGGCGAGCAGTACTTC.

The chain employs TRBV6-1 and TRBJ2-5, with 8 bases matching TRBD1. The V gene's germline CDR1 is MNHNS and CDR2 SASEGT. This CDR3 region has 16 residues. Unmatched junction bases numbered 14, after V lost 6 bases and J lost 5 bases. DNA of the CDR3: TGTGCCAGCAGCGAACGCAGGGGGCGCGTTGAGGAGACCCAGTACTTC. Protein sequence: CASSERRGRVEETQYF.

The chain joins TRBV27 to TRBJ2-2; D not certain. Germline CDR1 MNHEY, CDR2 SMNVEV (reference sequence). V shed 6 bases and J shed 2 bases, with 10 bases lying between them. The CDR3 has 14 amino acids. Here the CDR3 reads CASRMELNTGELFF. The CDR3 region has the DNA TGTGCCAGCAGAATGGAACTAAACACCGGGGAGCTGTTTTTT.

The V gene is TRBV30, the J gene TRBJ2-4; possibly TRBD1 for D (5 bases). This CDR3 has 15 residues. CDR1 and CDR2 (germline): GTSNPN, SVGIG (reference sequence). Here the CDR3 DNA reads TGTGCTGGGGCAGCAGATCCCGTAGCCAAAAACATTCAGTACTTC. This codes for CAGAADPVAKNIQYF. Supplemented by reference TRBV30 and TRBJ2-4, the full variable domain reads SQTIHQWPATLVQPVGSPLSLECTVEGTSNPNLYWYRQAAGRGLQLLFYSVGIGQISSEVPQNLSASRPQDRQFILSSKKLLLSDSGFYLCAGAADPVAKNIQYFGAGTRLSVL.

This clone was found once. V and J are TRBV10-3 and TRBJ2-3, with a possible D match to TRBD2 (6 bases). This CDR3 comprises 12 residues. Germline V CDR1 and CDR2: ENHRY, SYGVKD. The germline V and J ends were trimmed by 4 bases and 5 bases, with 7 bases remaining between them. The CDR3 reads CAISVGGDTQYF. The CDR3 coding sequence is TGTGCCATCAGTGTCGGGGGAGATACGCAGTATTTT.

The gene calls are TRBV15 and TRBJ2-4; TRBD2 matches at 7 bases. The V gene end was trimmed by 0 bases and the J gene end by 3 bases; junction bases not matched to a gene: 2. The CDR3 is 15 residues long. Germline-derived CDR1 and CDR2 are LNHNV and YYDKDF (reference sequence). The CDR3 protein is CATSRDGEGKNIQYF. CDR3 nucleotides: TGTGCCACCAGCAGAGACGGGGAGGGCAAAAACATTCAGTACTTC.

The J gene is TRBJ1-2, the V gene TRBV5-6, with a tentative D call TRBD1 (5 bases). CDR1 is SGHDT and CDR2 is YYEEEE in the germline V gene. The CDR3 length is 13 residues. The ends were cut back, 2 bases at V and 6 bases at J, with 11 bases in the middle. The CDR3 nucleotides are TGTGCCAGCAGCTTCAGGGAGGTGGATGGCTACACCTTC. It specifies CASSFREVDGYTF.

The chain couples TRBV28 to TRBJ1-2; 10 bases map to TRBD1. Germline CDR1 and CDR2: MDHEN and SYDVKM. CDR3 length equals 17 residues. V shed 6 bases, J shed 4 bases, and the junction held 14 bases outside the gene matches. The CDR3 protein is CASSRRTGGRNGYGYTF. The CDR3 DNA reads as TGTGCCAGCAGCCGCCGGACAGGGGGGCGCAATGGCTATGGCTACACCTTC.

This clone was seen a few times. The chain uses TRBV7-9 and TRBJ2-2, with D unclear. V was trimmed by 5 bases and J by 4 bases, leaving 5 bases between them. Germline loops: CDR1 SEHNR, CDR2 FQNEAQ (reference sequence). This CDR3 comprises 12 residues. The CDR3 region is CASSHITGELFF. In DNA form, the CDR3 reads TGTGCCAGCAGCCACATCACCGGGGAGCTGTTTTTT.

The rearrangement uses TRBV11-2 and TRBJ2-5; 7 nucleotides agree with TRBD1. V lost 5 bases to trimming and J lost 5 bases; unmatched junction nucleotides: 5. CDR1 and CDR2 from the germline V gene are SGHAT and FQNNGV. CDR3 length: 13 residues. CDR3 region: CASSPDRHETQYF. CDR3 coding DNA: TGTGCCAGCAGCCCGGACAGGCACGAGACCCAGTACTTC.

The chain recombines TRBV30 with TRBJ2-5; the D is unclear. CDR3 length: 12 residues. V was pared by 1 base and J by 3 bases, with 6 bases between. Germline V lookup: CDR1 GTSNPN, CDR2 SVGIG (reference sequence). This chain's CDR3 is CAWSAFKETQYF. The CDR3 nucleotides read TGTGCCTGGAGTGCCTTTAAAGAGACCCAGTACTTC.

DNA for the CDR3: TGTGCCAGCAGTTTACGCCAACAACCTACTAGCGGGGGACAAGAGACCCAGTACTTC. This sequence encodes CASSLRQQPTSGGQETQYF. The chain recombines TRBV27 with TRBJ2-5, with 11 bases that match TRBD2. V shed 2 bases and J 2 bases; nucleotides not matched to a gene: 13. CDR3 length equals 19 residues. Germline assignment: CDR1 MNHEY and CDR2 SMNVEV (reference sequence).

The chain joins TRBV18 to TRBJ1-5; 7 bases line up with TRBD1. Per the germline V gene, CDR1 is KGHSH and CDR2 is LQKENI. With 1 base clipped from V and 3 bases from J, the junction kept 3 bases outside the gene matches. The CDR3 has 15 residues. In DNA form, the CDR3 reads TGTGCCAGCTCACCACGACAGGGAGACAATCAGCCCCAGCATTTT. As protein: CASSPRQGDNQPQHF.

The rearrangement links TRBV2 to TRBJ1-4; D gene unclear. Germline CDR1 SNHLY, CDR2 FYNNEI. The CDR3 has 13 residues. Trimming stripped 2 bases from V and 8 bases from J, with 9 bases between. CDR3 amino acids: CASSEIPEEKLFF. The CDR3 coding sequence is TGTGCCAGCAGTGAAATTCCGGAGGAAAAACTGTTTTTT.

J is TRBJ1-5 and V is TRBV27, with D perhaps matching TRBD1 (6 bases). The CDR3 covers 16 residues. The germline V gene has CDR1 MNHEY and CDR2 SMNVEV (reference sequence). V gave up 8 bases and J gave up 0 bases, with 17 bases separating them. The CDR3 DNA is TGTGCCAGCCGTCGGCAGGGGAGAAATAGCAATCAGCCCCAGCATTTT. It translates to CASRRQGRNSNQPQHF.

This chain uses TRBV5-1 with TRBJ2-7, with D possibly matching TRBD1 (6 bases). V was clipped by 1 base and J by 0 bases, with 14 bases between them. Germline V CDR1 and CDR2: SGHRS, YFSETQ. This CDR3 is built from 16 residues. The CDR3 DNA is TGCGCCAGCAGCTTGAGGGCGGACAGTAGCTCCTACGAGCAGTACTTC. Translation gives CASSLRADSSSYEQYF.

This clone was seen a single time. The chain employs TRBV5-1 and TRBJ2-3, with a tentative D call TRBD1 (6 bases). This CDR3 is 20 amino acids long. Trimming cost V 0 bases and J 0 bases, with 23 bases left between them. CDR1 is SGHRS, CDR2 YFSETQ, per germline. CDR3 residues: CASSLAAFIGTSRSTDTQYF. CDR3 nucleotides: TGCGCCAGCAGCTTGGCCGCCTTCATCGGGACAAGTAGGAGCACAGATACGCAGTATTTT.

The CDR3 DNA is TGCGCCAGCAGCCAAGAGGGCCCTCCAGTGAACACTGAAGCTTTCTTT. It codes for CASSQEGPPVNTEAFF. The rearrangement links TRBV4-1 to TRBJ1-1; D unresolved. CDR1 MGHRA and CDR2 YSYEKL come from the germline V gene. The V gene lost 0 bases and the J gene lost 0 bases, with 11 bases spanning the gap. The length of the CDR3 is 16 residues.

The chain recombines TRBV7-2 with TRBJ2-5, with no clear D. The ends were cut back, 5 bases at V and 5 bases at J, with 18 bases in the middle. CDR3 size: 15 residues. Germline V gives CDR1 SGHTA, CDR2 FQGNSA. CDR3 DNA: TGTGCCAGCAGCAAAAGCCTTCTAGATCGGGAGACCCAGTACTTC. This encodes CASSKSLLDRETQYF.